This is a list of T cell receptor beta chains from one sample in a study of CD8 T cells in Susac syndrome. TCRdb independently ran MiXCR on the immunoSEQ multiplex PCR reads; one entry per CDR3 protein. The repertoire holds over 200,000 distinct CDR3 sequences, with 85% to 95% as singletons. Sequencing used CD4+ T cells from PBMCs. The source is a human donor with multiple sclerosis. Each CDR3 is given with its conserved first and last residue. D genes are given only for firm matches. A row's size may be missing; if present it is once, few, many or a size class.

>.|.|TRBV13|TRBJ1-1
CASSPFLEAEAFF
TGTGCCAGCAGCCCTTTCTTGGAGGCTGAAGCTTTCTTT
>.|.|TRBV9|TRBJ2-7
CASSSDLNFYEQYF
TGTGCCAGCAGCTCCGACCTGAATTTCTACGAGCAGTACTTC
>.|.|TRBV6-2/TRBV6-3|TRBJ1-2
CASSYSKGGRNYGYTF
TGTGCCAGCAGTTACTCGAAGGGCGGGAGAAACTATGGCTACACCTTC
>.|.|TRBV7-8|TRBJ2-5
CASSLGHLETQYF
TGTGCCAGCAGCTTAGGACATCTAGAGACCCAGTACTTC
>TRBD2|.|TRBV20-1|TRBJ2-7
CSAVRTRNEQYF
TGCAGTGCTGTGAGGACTAGGAACGAGCAGTACTTC
>TRBD1|.|TRBV29-1|TRBJ2-2
CSVDTTGTGFTGELFF
TGCAGCGTTGATACCACCGGGACAGGCTTCACCGGGGAGCTGTTTTTT
>.|.|TRBV12-3/TRBV12-4|TRBJ1-6
CASSWGRVTSPLHF
TGTGCCTCCAGCTGGGGCAGGGTAACTTCACCCCTCCACTTT
>TRBD2|once|TRBV20-1|TRBJ2-5
CSARMGGETQYF
TGCAGTGCTAGGATGGGAGGGGAGACCCAGTACTTC
>.|.|TRBV7-8|TRBJ1-1
CASSPNRGRVGDEAFF
TGTGCCAGCAGCCCCAATAGGGGGAGGGTCGGTGATGAAGCTTTCTTT
>.|.|TRBV20-1|TRBJ2-1
CSASRGPSYNEQFF
TGCAGTGCTAGTAGAGGGCCCTCCTACAATGAGCAGTTCTTC
>.|few|TRBV6-2/TRBV6-3|TRBJ2-3
CASSHRDTQYF
TGTGCCAGCAGTCACCGGGATACGCAGTATTTT
>.|.|TRBV6-1|TRBJ2-5
CASSEGWATQETQYF
TGTGCCAGCAGTGAAGGTTGGGCTACACAAGAGACCCAGTACTTC
>.|.|TRBV12-3/TRBV12-4|TRBJ1-5
CASSLIPPQPQHF
TGTGCCAGCAGTTTAATTCCTCCACAGCCCCAGCATTTT
>.|once|TRBV28|TRBJ1-2
CASTSRGVSYGYTF
TGTGCCAGCACCTCAAGGGGCGTAAGCTATGGCTACACCTTC
>.|.|TRBV29-1|TRBJ2-1
CSVELARNEQFF
TGCAGCGTTGAGCTGGCGAGGAATGAGCAGTTCTTC
>.|.|TRBV25-1|TRBJ1-5
CASMGSNQPQHF
TGTGCCAGCATGGGGAGCAATCAGCCCCAGCATTTT
>.|.|TRBV2|TRBJ2-2
CASREGRPNTGELFF
TGTGCCAGCAGAGAGGGTAGACCGAACACCGGGGAGCTGTTTTTT
>.|.|TRBV9|TRBJ1-2
CASSVAPDTNYGYTF
TGTGCCAGCAGCGTCGCCCCGGACACGAACTATGGCTACACCTTC
>.|.|TRBV6-5|TRBJ1-2
CASAARANGYTF
TGTGCCAGCGCCGCCAGGGCTAATGGCTACACCTTC
>.|.|TRBV30|TRBJ2-6
CAWSLDSSGANVLTF
TGTGCCTGGAGTTTGGACAGCTCTGGGGCCAACGTCCTGACTTTC